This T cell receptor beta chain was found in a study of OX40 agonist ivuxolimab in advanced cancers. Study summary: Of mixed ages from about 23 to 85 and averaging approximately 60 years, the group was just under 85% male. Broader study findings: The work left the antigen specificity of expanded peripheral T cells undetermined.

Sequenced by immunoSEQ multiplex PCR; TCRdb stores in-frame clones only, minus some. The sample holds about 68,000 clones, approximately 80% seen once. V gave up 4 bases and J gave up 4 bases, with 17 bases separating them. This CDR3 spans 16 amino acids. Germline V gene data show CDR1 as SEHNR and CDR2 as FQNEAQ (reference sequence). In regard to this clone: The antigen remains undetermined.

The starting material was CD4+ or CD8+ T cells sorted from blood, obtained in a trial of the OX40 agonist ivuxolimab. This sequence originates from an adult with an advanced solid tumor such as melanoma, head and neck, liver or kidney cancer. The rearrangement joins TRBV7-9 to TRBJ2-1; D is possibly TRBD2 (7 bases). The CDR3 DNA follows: TGTGCCAGCAGCTCGGGGGCTAGCGGAAAATACAATGAGCAGTTCTTC. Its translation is CASSSGASGKYNEQFF.